These 10 T cell receptor delta chains share one sample of origin, sequenced in a study of Vδ1+ human thymocytes. General study results and limits: Thymic TRG and TRD repertoires appeared highly polyclonal, with Gaussian CDR3 length distributions.

RNA was extracted from the cells and then reverse transcribed. Multiplex PCR used pooled V-gene forward primers and a constant-region reverse primer to amplify CDR3s. TCRdb reanalysed the multiplex PCR reads via CATT. The repertoire includes roughly 55,000 delta-chain clones, around a sixth of them detected once, and 0.5% sits in the top ten. For these receptors, no antigen is known. Sequencing used Vdelta1+ gamma-delta thymocytes from the thymus. As for subset: FACS-sorted CD3+ TCRalphabeta- TCRVdelta1+ TCRVdelta2- thymocytes. The receptors were sampled from a boy under two years old who had congenital heart surgery.

This clone occurred a few times. The chain uses TRDV1 and TRDJ1; 11 nucleotides line up with TRDD3. V gave up 1 base and J gave up 2 bases; unmatched junction bases: 21. This CDR3 is 22 amino acids long. The V gene's germline CDR1 is TSWWSYY and CDR2 QGS. Here the CDR3 reads CALGEPRSYELWWGIRTDKLIF. DNA of the CDR3: TGTGCTCTTGGGGAACCCCGCTCCTACGAACTGTGGTGGGGGATACGGACCGATAAACTCATCTTT.

The V and J genes are TRDV1 and TRDJ1, with D tentatively TRDD2 (6 bases). Trimming removed 1 base at V and 0 bases at J, with 21 bases between. This CDR3 is built from 19 residues. Germline lookup yields CDR1 TSWWSYY and CDR2 QGS. This chain's CDR3 is CALGEPGPSPALYTDKLIF. In DNA form, the CDR3 reads TGTGCTCTTGGGGAACCCGGGCCTTCCCCGGCCCTGTACACCGATAAACTCATCTTT.

This clone was recorded a few times. The rearrangement links TRDV1 to TRDJ1; the D call may be TRDD2 or TRDD3 (8 bases each). This CDR3 is built from 22 residues. V dropped 0 bases and J dropped 5 bases, with 34 bases sitting between them. The germline CDR1 and CDR2 sequences are TSWWSYY and QGS. The CDR3, as DNA: TGTGCTCTTGGGGAACTCAGGGGCTTCCTACCCGTACTGGGGGTTCCGCGAGATAAACTCATCTTT. It is translated as CALGELRGFLPVLGVPRDKLIF.

Regarding this clone: Compared with germline, one end of the junction differs, possibly owing to a read error. This same CDR3 is encoded by further DNA sequences in the sample. The V call is TRDV1, the J call TRDJ1, with D perhaps being TRDD2 or TRDD3 (6 bases each). The CDR3 sequence is 19 residues long. Germline CDR1 and CDR2: TSWWSYY and QGS. CDR3 in DNA: TGTGCTCTCGGGGAAATCTCCTACCGGAGCTGGGATAGGGCCGATAAACTCATCTTT. Translation: CALGEISYRSWDRADKLIF.

The V call is TRDV1, the J call TRDJ1; 7 nucleotides agree with TRDD3. Germline CDR1 reads TSWWSYY; CDR2 reads QGS. The CDR3 extends over 19 amino acids. V lost 5 bases to trimming and J lost 0 bases; unmatched junction nucleotides: 18. The CDR3: CALGLPPLLGKGYTDKLIF. The CDR3 coding sequence is TGTGCTCTTGGGCTTCCACCCTTACTGGGGAAAGGATACACCGATAAACTCATCTTT.

This clone was picked up a small number of times. The chain employs TRDV1 and TRDJ1, with 9 bases matching TRDD3. Germline V lookup: CDR1 TSWWSYY, CDR2 QGS. V lost 1 base, J lost 0 bases, and 12 bases stayed unmatched. This CDR3 comprises 19 residues. The CDR3 is CALGEPLRGIQLYTDKLIF. Here the CDR3 DNA reads TGTGCTCTTGGGGAACCGCTACGGGGGATACAACTCTACACCGATAAACTCATCTTT.

This clone showed up just a few times. The rearrangement joins TRDV1 to TRDJ1; TRDD3 matches 12 bases. CDR1 is TSWWSYY, CDR2 QGS, per germline. The CDR3 is made up of 23 amino acids. Trimming removed 0 bases from V and 0 bases from J; junction bases left unmatched: 20. The CDR3 region has the DNA TGTGCTCTTGGGGAACTCTTTGCCCTTCCTCCTGGGGGATACGCGGAGGACACCGATAAACTCATCTTT. Protein product: CALGELFALPPGGYAEDTDKLIF.

This rearrangement joins TRDV1 to TRDJ1; TRDD3 agrees at 12 bases. The V and J ends lost 4 bases and 0 bases, in that order; junction bases with no gene match: 12. Looked up from germline, CDR1 is TSWWSYY and CDR2 is QGS. The CDR3 is 19 amino acids. Written as DNA, the CDR3 is TGTGCTCTTGGGGGCCTTACTGGGGGATACATGATAGACACCGATAAACTCATCTTT. It is translated as CALGGLTGGYMIDTDKLIF.

V and J are TRDV1 and TRDJ1; D unresolved. Trimming took off 1 base at V and 0 bases at J, with 9 bases between the two ends. This CDR3 is built from 15 residues. Looked up from germline, CDR1 is TSWWSYY and CDR2 is QGS. The DNA for the CDR3 is TGTGCTCTTGGGGAACGTAAGCCGTACACCGATAAACTCATCTTT. It translates to CALGERKPYTDKLIF.

This clone was seen a few times. The V gene is TRDV1, the J gene TRDJ1; D remains unclear. The ends were cut back, 2 bases at V and 0 bases at J, with 13 bases in the middle. The CDR3 sequence is 16 residues long. CDR1 TSWWSYY and CDR2 QGS come from the germline V gene. CDR3 sequence: CALGECPAKYTDKLIF. DNA of the CDR3: TGTGCTCTTGGGGAATGTCCGGCCAAGTACACCGATAAACTCATCTTT.